This T cell receptor (beta chain) originates from a study of CD8 T cells in Susac syndrome. V shed 0 bases and J 5 bases; nucleotides not matched to a gene: 3. CDR1 and CDR2 from the germline V gene are MGHRA and YSYEKL. CDR3 size: 15 residues. Reverse transcription of about 0.45 to 1 ug RNA was carried out with random hexamers. Across 54 Vbeta and 13 Jbeta, TCR beta CDR3 was amplified with immunoSEQ multiplex PCR. Each CDR3 protein is one row after TCRdb ran MiXCR on the immunoSEQ multiplex PCR reads. This table holds about 210,000 distinct CDR3 sequences, approximately 95% found once. The rearrangement joins TRBV4-1 to TRBJ1-5; 8 bases fit TRBD1. The clonotype was recovered from a human donor in good health. Material: CD4+ T cells from PBMCs. The CDR3 spells CASSQEATGDQPQHF. The CDR3 DNA sequence: TGCGCCAGCAGCCAAGAAGCGACAGGGGATCAGCCCCAGCATTTT.